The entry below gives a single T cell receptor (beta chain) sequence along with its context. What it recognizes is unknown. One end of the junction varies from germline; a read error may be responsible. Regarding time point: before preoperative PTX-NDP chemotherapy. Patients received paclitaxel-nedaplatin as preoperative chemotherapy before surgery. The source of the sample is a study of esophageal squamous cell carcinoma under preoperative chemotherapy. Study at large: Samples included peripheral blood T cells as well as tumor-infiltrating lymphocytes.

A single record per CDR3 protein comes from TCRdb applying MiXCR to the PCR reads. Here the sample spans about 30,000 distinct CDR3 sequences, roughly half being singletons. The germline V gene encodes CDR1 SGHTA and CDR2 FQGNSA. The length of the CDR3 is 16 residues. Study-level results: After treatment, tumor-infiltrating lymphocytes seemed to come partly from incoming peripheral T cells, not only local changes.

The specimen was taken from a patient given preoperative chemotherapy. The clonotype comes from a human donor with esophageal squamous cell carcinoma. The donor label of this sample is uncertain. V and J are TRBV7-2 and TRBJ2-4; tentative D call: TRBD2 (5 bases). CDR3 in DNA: TGTGCCAGCAGCTTGGAGAGCGGCAGTGTCAAAAACATCCAGTACTTC. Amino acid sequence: CASSLESGSVKNIQYF.